The present T cell receptor (beta chain) was sequenced within a study of identical twins. Study-wide results and caveats: The more abundant beta clonotypes in cord blood had fewer insertions, and memory repertoires did not show this.

CDR1 and CDR2 from the germline V gene are MGHDK and SYGVNS. This CDR3 comprises 14 residues. V was clipped by 6 bases and J by 3 bases, with 14 bases between them. About this clonotype itself: Its specificity is unknown.

It was template switching that added a universal primer site, and there were unique molecular identifiers on the cDNA. In TCRdb, the 5' RACE reads were re-called with MiXCR into one record per CDR3 protein. The sample includes 1.5 million or so distinct CDR3 sequences, about 30% of them seen just once. The receptor comes from a newborn girl in good health. Sequenced sample: cord blood. The chain combines TRBV25-1 with TRBJ1-2; D gene ambiguous. DNA of the CDR3: TGTGCCAGCAGGGGGATCGGCATCTACTATGGCTACACCTTC. Translated: CASRGIGIYYGYTF.